The source of this T cell receptor (beta chain) is a study of shared clonotypes between healthy human individuals. General study results and limits: Relative to their counterparts shared across all four donors, non-shared clonotypes exhibited diminished generation probabilities. What limited the represented genetic and exposure-history diversity was the small number of donors. Larger estimated richness was generally recorded for naive subsets relative to memory subsets. Between several donors, naive CD4 clonotypes were shared at a level of about 5%.

The table came from immunoSEQ multiplex PCR; TCRdb's copy has only in-frame clones and leaves some out. The sample has roughly 1,600,000 clones, around 98.5% seen once. Comment on this clone: Its specificity is not known.

V lost 7 bases and J 4 bases, leaving 13 bases between the germline ends. The CDR3 loop spans 13 amino acids. Germline V CDR1 and CDR2: MDHEN, SYDVKM. This receptor was identified in a man aged 30-40 years in good health. The chain joins TRBV28 to TRBJ2-5, with D tentatively TRBD1 or TRBD2 (5 bases each). The sequencing input was naive CD4+ T cells sorted from blood. This sample's subset: CD45RA+ positively selected. In DNA form, the CDR3 reads TGTGCCAGCATAGAGTCAGGGAGAGAGACCCAGTACTTC. As protein: CASIESGRETQYF. The full variable domain, in which reference TRBV28 and TRBJ2-5 provide the parts outside the CDR3, is DVKVTQSSRYLVKRTGEKVFLECVQDMDHENMFWYRQDPGLGLRLIYFSYDVKMKEKGDIPEGYSVSREKKERFSLILESASTNQTSMYLCASIESGRETQYFGPGTRLLVL.